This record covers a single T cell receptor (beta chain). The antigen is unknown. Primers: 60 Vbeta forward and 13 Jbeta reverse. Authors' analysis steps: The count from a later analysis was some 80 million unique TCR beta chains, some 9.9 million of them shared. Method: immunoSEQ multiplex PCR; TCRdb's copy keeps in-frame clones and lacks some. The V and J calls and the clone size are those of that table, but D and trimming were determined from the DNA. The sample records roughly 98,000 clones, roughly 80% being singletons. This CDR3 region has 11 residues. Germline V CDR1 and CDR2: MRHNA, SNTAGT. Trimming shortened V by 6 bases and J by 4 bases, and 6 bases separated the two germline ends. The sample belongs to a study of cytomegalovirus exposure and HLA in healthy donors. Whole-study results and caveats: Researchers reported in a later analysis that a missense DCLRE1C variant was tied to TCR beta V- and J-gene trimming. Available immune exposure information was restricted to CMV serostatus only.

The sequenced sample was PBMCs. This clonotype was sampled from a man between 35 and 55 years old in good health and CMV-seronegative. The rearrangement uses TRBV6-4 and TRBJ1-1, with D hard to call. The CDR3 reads CASREGTEAFF. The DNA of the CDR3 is TGTGCCAGCAGGGAGGGCACTGAAGCTTTCTTT.